The clone carrying this TCR beta chain has a count of ten or more. Its antigen is not identified. Exclusion of a patient resulted from uncontrolled infection, other autoimmune disease, pregnancy or lactation. Diagnoses used clinical symptoms, serum thyroxine and TRAb, thyroid ultrasound and orbital computed tomography. This record belongs to a study of T cells in Graves' hyperthyroidism and ophthalmopathy. TCR beta CDR3 regions were amplified from RNA transcripts. Primed by the HTBI set, a first-round RT-PCR was run on the TCR CDR3. TCRdb independently ran MiXCR on the multiplex PCR reads; one entry per CDR3 protein. This repertoire shows 530,000 or so distinct CDR3 sequences, about 45% found once; its top ten account for around 7.7%. Germline V lookup: CDR1 SGHRS, CDR2 YFSETQ. V lost 2 bases and J 0 bases, leaving 5 bases between the germline ends. The CDR3 loop spans 13 amino acids. Overall study results and limits: Most thyroid clonotypes that were expanded above 0.001 also turned up in blood. By a 13 V-J model, ophthalmopathy was set apart from stable hyperthyroidism.

Sequenced material: peripheral blood or thyroid tissue (not recorded which). The receptor was derived from a woman in her late teens or twenties with Graves' hyperthyroidism. The chain links TRBV5-1 to TRBJ1-2; D is uncertain. The CDR3 region is CASSFIANYGYTF. In DNA, the CDR3 is TGCGCCAGCAGCTTCATAGCTAACTATGGCTACACCTTC.